The 23 T cell receptor beta chains below were found in one sample sequenced in a study of cytomegalovirus exposure and HLA in healthy donors. Produced via immunoSEQ multiplex PCR; TCRdb's table is partial and in-frame only. The data hold roughly 120,000 clones, with roughly nine tenths observed a single time. The specimen was PBMCs. Receptor source: a man aged 18 to 29 in good health and CMV-seropositive.

CDR3 DNA: TGTGCCAGCAGCTTAGGCCTATGGAGTTCGGATACATTTCATAACTACGAGCAGTACTTC. Its protein is CASSLGLWSSDTFHNYEQYF. V usage is TRBV7-8 and J usage is TRBJ2-7; D remains ambiguous. This CDR3 is 20 amino acids long. V was cut by 1 base and J by 3 bases, with 28 bases left in between. Germline CDR1 SGHVS, CDR2 FQNEAQ.

The chain couples TRBV11-2 to TRBJ1-3, with D possibly matching TRBD1 (5 bases). Per germline, CDR1 SGHAT and CDR2 FQNNGV. Trimming cost V 2 bases and J 4 bases, with 15 bases left between them. The CDR3 has 16 residues. The CDR3 region has the DNA TGTGCCAGCAGCTTATTTCCGGGCCAGGGCGGAAACACCATATATTTT. Its protein is CASSLFPGQGGNTIYF.

This clone was observed once. This chain connects TRBV7-6 to TRBJ2-1; D is perhaps TRBD2 (6 bases). Trimming removed 0 bases from V and 5 bases from J, with 14 bases in between. The CDR3 spans 16 residues. Germline assignment: CDR1 SGHVS and CDR2 FNYEAQ. The chain's CDR3 is CASSLAPGTVNNEQFF. In DNA, the CDR3 is TGTGCCAGCAGCTTAGCTCCCGGGACTGTAAACAATGAGCAGTTCTTC.

The chain recombines TRBV19 with TRBJ2-4; tentative D call: TRBD2 (6 bases). The CDR3 is made up of 16 amino acids. Germline CDR1 and CDR2: LNHDA and SQIVND (reference sequence). Trimming left V 3 bases short and J 6 bases short, with 18 bases between. CDR3 residues: CASSMRHLLAGNIQYF. CDR3 DNA sequence: TGTGCCAGTAGTATGCGCCATTTACTAGCCGGAAACATTCAGTACTTC.

This chain connects TRBV5-8 to TRBJ2-2; 7 bases align to TRBD1. CDR1 SGHTS and CDR2 YDEGEE come from the germline V gene. The length of the CDR3 is 15 residues. The trim removed 5 bases at V and 4 bases at J, leaving 8 bases unmatched. The CDR3 DNA reads as TGTGCCAGCAGTCAAGACAGGGTTCCCACCGGGGAGCTGTTTTTT. This translates into CASSQDRVPTGELFF. The variable domain in full, with the rest retrieved from reference TRBV5-8 and TRBJ2-2, is EAGVTQSPTHLIKTRGQQATLRCSPISGHTSVYWYQQALGLGLQFLLWYDEGEERNRGNFPPRFSGRQFPNYSSELNVNALELEDSALYLCASSQDRVPTGELFFGEGSRLTVL.

The chain links TRBV19 to TRBJ2-6, with D uncertain. With 6 bases removed from V and 0 bases from J, the gap between germline ends came to 9 bases. Germline V gives CDR1 LNHDA, CDR2 SQIVND (reference sequence). This CDR3 contains 15 residues. CDR3 sequence reads: CASSPVGSGANVLTF. In DNA, the CDR3 is TGTGCCAGTAGCCCCGTCGGCTCTGGGGCCAACGTCCTGACTTTC.

The chain joins TRBV5-4 to TRBJ1-2; D might be TRBD1 (5 bases). CDR1 is SGHNT and CDR2 is YYREEE in the germline V gene (reference sequence). The CDR3 extends over 15 amino acids. V lost 6 bases and J 7 bases, leaving 22 bases between the germline ends. CDR3 coding DNA: TGTGCCAGCACCCCTGGGGGGGACTCGTCAGGTGGCTACACCTTC. Amino acid sequence: CASTPGGDSSGGYTF.

This clone was detected once. J is TRBJ1-2 and V is TRBV21-1. TRBV21-1 is flagged as a pseudogene. CDR3 length: 15 residues. Here the CDR3 DNA reads TGTGCCAGCAGCAAATATCCTCTACTTAACTATGGCTACACCTTC. This encodes CASSKYPLLNYGYTF.

This chain uses TRBV5-6 with TRBJ1-4, with D hard to call. The V end was cut by 2 bases, the J end by 8 bases, with 7 bases between. This CDR3 is 12 amino acids long. Per the germline V gene, CDR1 is SGHDT and CDR2 is YYEEEE. The CDR3 is CASSLKEEKLFF. CDR3 nucleotide sequence: TGTGCCAGCAGCTTAAAAGAGGAAAAACTGTTTTTT. The full variable domain, rest sourced from reference TRBV5-6 and TRBJ1-4, is DAGVTQSPTHLIKTRGQQVTLRCSPKSGHDTVSWYQQALGQGPQFIFQYYEEEERQRGNFPDRFSGHQFPNYSSELNVNALLLGDSALYLCASSLKEEKLFFGSGTQLSVL.

The chain uses TRBV19 and TRBJ1-2, with D hard to call. V lost 6 bases to trimming and J lost 1 base, with 9 bases between them. There are 13 residues in the CDR3. CDR1 and CDR2 (germline): LNHDA, SQIVND (reference sequence). The CDR3 nucleotides are TGTGCCAGTAGCGTGGGCAGTAACTATGGCTACACCTTC. Translation gives CASSVGSNYGYTF.

The chain has TRBV27 and TRBJ2-2, with D perhaps TRBD2 (5 bases). From germline, CDR1 is MNHEY and CDR2 SMNVEV (reference sequence). The CDR3 length is 15 residues. V lost 1 base, J lost 2 bases, and 8 bases lay in between. The CDR3 here is CASSLFGVNTGELFF. In DNA, the CDR3 is TGTGCCAGCAGTTTATTCGGGGTCAACACCGGGGAGCTGTTTTTT.

The J gene is TRBJ2-3, the V gene TRBV21-1; the table assigns TRBD2, which was not confirmed against the DNA. TRBV21-1 is flagged as a pseudogene. CDR3 length equals 16 residues. CDR3: CASSTGGRSEGDTQYF. The CDR3 DNA sequence: TGTGCCAGCAGCACAGGAGGGAGGTCGGAAGGGGATACGCAGTATTTT.

In its sample, this clone was seen once. V is TRBV5-1 and J is TRBJ1-2; D gene unclear. CDR1 and CDR2 (germline): SGHRS, YFSETQ. The CDR3 extends over 13 amino acids. Trimming took off 0 bases at V and 2 bases at J, with 5 bases between the two ends. CDR3 nucleotide sequence: TGCGCCAGCAGCTTGGGGGAGAACTATGGCTACACCTTC. As protein: CASSLGENYGYTF.

The CDR3 DNA follows: TGTGCCAGCAGCCCCATGGGAGCGAATACGCAGTATTTT. Translating it yields CASSPMGANTQYF. The chain carries TRBV7-9 and TRBJ2-3; D is possibly TRBD2 (5 bases). CDR3 length: 13 amino acids. Per germline, CDR1 SEHNR and CDR2 FQNEAQ (reference sequence). The ends were cut back, 5 bases at V and 7 bases at J, with 13 bases in the middle.

The chain carries TRBV6-4 and TRBJ2-3; 9 bases are a match to TRBD1. The CDR3 runs 16 residues. Germline assignment: CDR1 MRHNA and CDR2 SNTAGT. Trimming removed 4 bases from V and 3 bases from J; junction bases left unmatched: 8. As DNA, the CDR3 is TGTGCCAGCAGTGCCCGGGACAGGGTCCCGACAGATACGCAGTATTTT. Translating gives CASSARDRVPTDTQYF.

This chain uses TRBV7-9 with TRBJ1-2, with 7 positions matching TRBD1. V dropped 4 bases and J dropped 7; count of bases not matched to a gene: 9. This CDR3 contains 14 residues. CDR1 is SEHNR and CDR2 is FQNEAQ in the germline V gene (reference sequence). The CDR3 DNA follows: TGTGCCAGCAGCTCAGGACAGGCCTATAGTGGCTACACCTTC. As protein: CASSSGQAYSGYTF.

CDR3 amino acids: CASSLLIFETSTGYEQYF. The CDR3 DNA reads TGCGCCAGCAGCTTACTAATTTTCGAGACTAGTACCGGGTACGAGCAGTACTTC. This chain connects TRBV5-1 to TRBJ2-7, with D possibly being TRBD2 (6 bases). V was shortened by 2 bases and J by 4 bases, with 25 bases between the two germline ends. This CDR3 is 18 amino acids long. Germline CDR1 and CDR2: SGHRS and YFSETQ.

The chain couples TRBV28 to TRBJ1-2, with 9 nucleotides matching TRBD1. The V and J ends lost 4 bases and 4 bases, in that order; junction bases with no gene match: 7. In germline, CDR1 is MDHEN, CDR2 SYDVKM. This CDR3 region has 15 residues. The CDR3 sequence: CASSSPQGAGYGYTF. The CDR3 coding sequence is TGTGCCAGCAGTTCCCCACAGGGGGCTGGCTATGGCTACACCTTC.

The V gene is TRBV6-5, the J gene TRBJ2-7; D perhaps matches TRBD1 (5 bases). CDR1 is MNHEY and CDR2 is SVGAGI in the germline V gene. The CDR3 sequence is 16 residues long. With 3 bases removed from V and 2 bases from J, the gap between germline ends came to 17 bases. DNA of the CDR3: TGTGCCAGCAGTTATACCCTTGGCAGGGCGGCCTACGAGCAGTACTTC. Protein product: CASSYTLGRAAYEQYF.

A few counts support this clone. CDR3 in amino acids: CAISDSGQTISNQPQHF. The CDR3 DNA is TGTGCCATCAGTGATTCCGGACAGACTATAAGCAATCAGCCCCAGCATTTT. J is TRBJ1-5 and V is TRBV10-3; D might be TRBD1 (6 bases). V lost 3 bases, J lost 1 base, and 16 bases lay in between. This CDR3 has 17 amino acids. Germline V gives CDR1 ENHRY, CDR2 SYGVKD.

The chain carries TRBV23-1 and TRBJ1-2; maybe TRBD1 (5 bases). TRBV23-1 is designated an ORF whose function remains uncertain. CDR3 length: 12 amino acids. V was shortened by 5 bases and J by 12 bases, with 16 bases between the two germline ends. The CDR3 region is CASSSGGTYHTF. The CDR3, as DNA: TGCGCCAGCAGTTCGGGGGGGACTTATCACACCTTC.

This chain connects TRBV11-2 to TRBJ1-2, with D perhaps TRBD1 (5 bases). CDR3 length: 16 amino acids. CDR1 and CDR2 (germline): SGHAT, FQNNGV. V lost 3 bases and J 3 bases, leaving 17 bases between the germline ends. CDR3: CASSFLGPGDYYGYTF. Written as DNA, the CDR3 is TGTGCCAGCAGCTTTTTGGGCCCCGGGGACTACTATGGCTACACCTTC.

The genes are TRBV25-1 and TRBJ1-1, with 10 bases that match TRBD1. Germline loops: CDR1 MGHDK, CDR2 SYGVNS. V shed 7 bases, J shed 5 bases, and the junction held 7 bases outside the gene matches. The CDR3 is 14 residues long. The DNA of the CDR3 is TGTGCCAGCACTCAAGACAGGGGGCGGACTGAAGCTTTCTTT. Translation gives CASTQDRGRTEAFF.